The 6 T cell receptor beta chains below were found in one sample sequenced in a study of blood T cell repertoires in COVID-19. The method was immunoSEQ multiplex PCR; TCRdb's version includes in-frame clones alone and lacks a portion of them. The repertoire has roughly 230,000 clones, under 85% of them found once; the top ten carry around 5.9%. The specimen sequenced was peripheral blood. These receptor sequences come from a human donor in a cohort sampled during active COVID-19.

This chain links TRBV11-2 with TRBJ2-7, with TRBD1 matching over 8 bases. V lost 5 bases and J lost 2; bases outside the gene matches: 14. CDR1 SGHAT and CDR2 FQNNGV come from the germline V gene. The CDR3 spans 17 residues. In nucleotides, the CDR3 is TGTGCCAGCAGCCGGGACAGGTTGGCGGGACCCGCCTACGAGCAGTACTTC. Translation gives CASSRDRLAGPAYEQYF. The full variable domain, rest sourced from reference TRBV11-2 and TRBJ2-7, is EAGVAQSPRYKIIEKRQSVAFWCNPISGHATLYWYQQILGQGPKLLIQFQNNGVVDDSQLPKDRFSAERLKGVDSTLKIQPAKLEDSAVYLCASSRDRLAGPAYEQYFGPGTRLTVT.

The gene calls are TRBV7-2 and TRBJ2-7; 9 nucleotides match TRBD1. CDR1 and CDR2 (germline): SGHTA, FQGNSA. This CDR3 is built from 15 residues. V lost 4 bases and J lost 2; bases outside the gene matches: 6. The CDR3 reads CASSWGTGTAYEQYF. CDR3 in DNA: TGTGCCAGCAGCTGGGGGACAGGGACGGCCTACGAGCAGTACTTC. Full variable domain (rest looked up from reference TRBV7-2 and TRBJ2-7): GAGVSQSPSNKVTEKGKDVELRCDPISGHTALYWYRQSLGQGLEFLIYFQGNSAPDKSGLPSDRFSAERTGGSVSTLTIQRTQQEDSAVYLCASSWGTGTAYEQYFGPGTRLTVT.

The V gene is TRBV7-6, the J gene TRBJ2-3; 9 bases align to TRBD2. Germline lookup yields CDR1 SGHVS and CDR2 FNYEAQ. Trimming cost V 5 bases and J 4 bases; bases outside gene matches: 16. This CDR3 comprises 18 residues. The CDR3 is CASSPSLLRGGAADTQYF. The CDR3, as DNA: TGTGCCAGCAGCCCCAGCCTACTACGCGGGGGGGCCGCAGATACGCAGTATTTT.

This clone came up many times. V usage is TRBV21-1 and J usage is TRBJ1-2; the table gives TRBD1 as D, unverified against the DNA. TRBV21-1 is a pseudogene. The length of the CDR3 is 19 residues. CDR3 region: CASSPLGGKDREAGNGYTF. CDR3 DNA sequence: TGTGCCAGCAGCCCCCTCGGAGGAAAAGACAGGGAGGCCGGCAATGGCTACACCTTC.

J is TRBJ2-3 and V is TRBV29-1; TRBD2 matches 7 bases. With 3 bases clipped from V and 5 bases from J, the junction kept 17 bases outside the gene matches. Per the germline V gene, CDR1 is SQVTM and CDR2 is ANQGSEA. The CDR3 extends over 17 amino acids. The CDR3 region is CSVEGGGTTTSLDTQYF. CDR3 DNA sequence: TGCAGCGTTGAGGGAGGTGGGACTACAACCAGCCTAGATACGCAGTATTTT.

V and J are TRBV4-1 and TRBJ2-7; D might be TRBD2 (5 bases). Germline V gene sequence: CDR1 MGHRA, CDR2 YSYEKL. This CDR3 is built from 14 residues. Trimming took 5 bases from V and 3 from J, leaving 14 bases between them. DNA for the CDR3: TGCGCCAGCAGCTTCGGGGATCATGGCTACGAGCAGTACTTC. Translation gives CASSFGDHGYEQYF.